This T cell receptor (beta chain) was identified during a study of spatial heterogeneity in lung cancer. Background on the study: A consistent excess of beta-chain over alpha-chain sequences was detected. Overall study findings and caveats: Ubiquitous expanded tumor TCRs appeared in blood more at resection than follow-up.

This clonotype was found many times. Antigen: not known. Every TCR cDNA molecule carried a tag that served as a unique molecular identifier. TCRdb re-called the 5' RACE reads with MiXCR, one entry per CDR3 protein. There are under 45,000 distinct CDR3 sequences in the sample; under 9% occur only once, and about 9% lies in the top ten. The sample's time point: blood at routine non-recurrence follow-up after resection. This specimen consisted of PBMCs, obtained at follow-up. This TCR derives from a male donor with early-stage non-small cell lung cancer.

CDR3 sequence (DNA): TGTGCCTGGAGTAAGTGGCATGGCTACACCTTC. Protein sequence: CAWSKWHGYTF. The V call is TRBV30, the J call TRBJ1-2, with no clear D. This CDR3 is 11 amino acids long. Per the germline V gene, CDR1 is GTSNPN and CDR2 is SVGIG (reference sequence). V lost 2 bases and J lost 6, with 7 bases in between.